This T cell receptor beta chain was documented in a study of T cell responses to AZD1222 COVID-19 vaccine. The study's findings and limits: Baseline seropositivity characterized only six AZD1222 recipients. Sampling that yielded the repertoires occurred only after the peak T cell response. A rise in Spike-specific TCR breadth and depth followed two AZD1222 doses.

The CDR3 contains 15 residues. Germline V gene lookup returns CDR1 SGHNT and CDR2 YYREEE (reference sequence). V was trimmed by 4 bases and J by 4 bases, leaving 17 bases between them. With respect to this clone: Its antigen is as yet unknown.

Here immunoSEQ multiplex PCR was the method, and the copy in TCRdb shows in-frame clones only, minus some. This table holds fewer than 200,000 clones, more than 75% found once. The chain combines TRBV5-4 with TRBJ1-2, with D perhaps matching TRBD1 (6 bases). Sequenced here: peripheral blood, sampled 28 days after the second AZD1222 dose. This TCR derives from an adult who received the AZD1222 COVID-19 vaccine. The CDR3 DNA sequence: TGTGCCAGCAGCCCACCTCAGGGGTACGGCTATGGCTACACCTTC. Translating gives CASSPPQGYGYGYTF.